Sequencing of this TCR beta chain was carried out in a study of blood T cells in healthy people across ages. Study-level information: Every two T cells gave about one barcoded beta molecule via template switching.

In regard to this clonotype: Its antigen is still unknown.

The CDR3 has 14 residues. Germline V gene sequence: CDR1 MGHRA, CDR2 YSYEKL. Deletions cut 6 bases from V and 6 bases from J, with 16 bases between. Study findings and constraints: The study could not conclusively compare naive and antigen-experienced cells, given its unsorted PBMCs. Among T cells, TCR beta diversity per million cells dropped roughly linearly as age rose.

Primers used in a second PCR of about 7 to 11 cycles were a sample-barcoded 5' primer and a J-beta primer mix. From the 5' RACE reads, TCRdb called clonotypes with MiXCR, one entry per CDR3 protein. The table lists hundreds of thousands of distinct CDR3 sequences, roughly 56% of them singletons. Donors were healthy Caucasian individuals from Russia aged about 6 to 95. This receptor was obtained from a middle-aged man in good health. Sequences were obtained from blood. The chain carries TRBV4-1 and TRBJ2-3, with TRBD1 as a possible D gene (5 bases). CDR3 loop: CASSLQDGRDTQYF. The CDR3 nucleotides are TGCGCCAGCAGTCTACAGGACGGTCGGGATACGCAGTATTTT.